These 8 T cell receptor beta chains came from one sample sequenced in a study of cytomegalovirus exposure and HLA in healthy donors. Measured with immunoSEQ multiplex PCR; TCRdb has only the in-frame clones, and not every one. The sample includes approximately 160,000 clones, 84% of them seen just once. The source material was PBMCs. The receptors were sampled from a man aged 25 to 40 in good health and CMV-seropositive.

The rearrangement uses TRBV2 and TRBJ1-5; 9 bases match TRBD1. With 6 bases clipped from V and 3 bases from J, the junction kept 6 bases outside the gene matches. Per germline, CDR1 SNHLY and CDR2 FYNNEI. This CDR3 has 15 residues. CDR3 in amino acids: CASSPGQGVNQPQHF. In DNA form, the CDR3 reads TGTGCCAGCAGCCCGGGACAGGGAGTCAATCAGCCCCAGCATTTT.

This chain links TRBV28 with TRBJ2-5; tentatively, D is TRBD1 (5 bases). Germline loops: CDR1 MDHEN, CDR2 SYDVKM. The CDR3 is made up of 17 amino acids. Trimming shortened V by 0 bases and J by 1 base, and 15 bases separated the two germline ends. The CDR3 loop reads CASSLWVPGHLQETQYF. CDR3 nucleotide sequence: TGTGCCAGCAGTTTATGGGTCCCAGGGCACCTCCAAGAGACCCAGTACTTC.

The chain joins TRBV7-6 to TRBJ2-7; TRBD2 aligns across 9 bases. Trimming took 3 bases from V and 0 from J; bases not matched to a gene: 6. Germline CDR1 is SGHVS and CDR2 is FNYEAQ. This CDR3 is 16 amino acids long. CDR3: CASSLAGTSLSYEQYF. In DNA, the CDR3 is TGTGCCAGCAGCTTGGCCGGGACTAGCCTCTCCTACGAGCAGTACTTC.

The CDR3 region has the DNA TGTGCCTGGAGTGTAAGACTTGGCACTGAAGCTTTCTTT. Translation: CAWSVRLGTEAFF. The chain recombines TRBV30 with TRBJ1-1; no clear D gene. V gave up 0 bases and J gave up 4 bases, with 9 bases separating them. The CDR3 is 13 amino acids. CDR1 GTSNPN and CDR2 SVGIG come from the germline V gene (reference sequence). Drawing the rest from reference TRBV30 and TRBJ1-1, the complete variable domain is SQTIHQWPATLVQPVGSPLSLECTVEGTSNPNLYWYRQAAGRGLQLLFYSVGIGQISSEVPQNLSASRPQDRQFILSSKKLLLSDSGFYLCAWSVRLGTEAFFGQGTRLTVV.

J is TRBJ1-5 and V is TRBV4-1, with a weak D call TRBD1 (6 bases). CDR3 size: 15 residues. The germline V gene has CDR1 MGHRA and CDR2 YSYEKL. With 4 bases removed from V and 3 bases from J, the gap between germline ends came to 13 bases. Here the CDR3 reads CASSLASGANQPQHF. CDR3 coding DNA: TGCGCCAGCAGCCTCGCGTCAGGGGCCAATCAGCCCCAGCATTTT.

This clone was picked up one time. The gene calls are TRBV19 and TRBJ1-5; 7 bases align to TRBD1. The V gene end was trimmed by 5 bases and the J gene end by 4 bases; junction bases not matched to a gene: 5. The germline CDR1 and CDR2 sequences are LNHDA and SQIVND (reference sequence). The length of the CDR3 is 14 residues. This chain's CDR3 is CASSAGGPNQPQHF. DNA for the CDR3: TGTGCCAGTAGTGCAGGGGGACCTAATCAGCCCCAGCATTTT. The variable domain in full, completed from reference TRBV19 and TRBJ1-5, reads DGGITQSPKYLFRKEGQNVTLSCEQNLNHDAMYWYRQDPGQGLRLIYYSQIVNDFQKGDIAEGYSVSREKKESFPLTVTSAQKNPTAFYLCASSAGGPNQPQHFGDGTRLSIL.

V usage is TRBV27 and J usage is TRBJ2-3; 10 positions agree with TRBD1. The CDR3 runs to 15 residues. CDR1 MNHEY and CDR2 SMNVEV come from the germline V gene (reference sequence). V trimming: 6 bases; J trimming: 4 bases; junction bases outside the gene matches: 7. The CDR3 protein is CASRASGTGADTQYF. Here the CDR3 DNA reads TGTGCCAGCAGGGCATCCGGGACAGGGGCAGATACGCAGTATTTT.

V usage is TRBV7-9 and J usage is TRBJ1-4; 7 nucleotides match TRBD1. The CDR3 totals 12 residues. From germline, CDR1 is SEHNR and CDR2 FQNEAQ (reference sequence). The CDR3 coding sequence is TGTGTCCTGGGACAGTCCGATGAAAAACTGTTTTTT. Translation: CVLGQSDEKLFF.